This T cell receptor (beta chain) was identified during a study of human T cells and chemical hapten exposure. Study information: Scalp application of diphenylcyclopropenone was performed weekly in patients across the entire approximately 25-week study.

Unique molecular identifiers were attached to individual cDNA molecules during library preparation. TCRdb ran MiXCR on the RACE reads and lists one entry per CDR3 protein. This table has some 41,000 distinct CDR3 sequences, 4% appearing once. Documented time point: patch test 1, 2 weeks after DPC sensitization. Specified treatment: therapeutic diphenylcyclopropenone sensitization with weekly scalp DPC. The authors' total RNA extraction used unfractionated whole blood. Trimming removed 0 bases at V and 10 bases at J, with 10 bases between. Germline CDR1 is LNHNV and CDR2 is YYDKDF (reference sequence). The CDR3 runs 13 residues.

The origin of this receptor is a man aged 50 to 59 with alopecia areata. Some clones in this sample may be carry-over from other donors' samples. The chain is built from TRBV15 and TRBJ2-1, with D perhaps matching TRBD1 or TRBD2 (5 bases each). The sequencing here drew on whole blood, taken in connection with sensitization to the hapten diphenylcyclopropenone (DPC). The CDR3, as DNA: TGTGCCACCAGCAGAGATATAGGGGAGGAGCAGTTCTTC. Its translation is CATSRDIGEEQFF.